The 2 T cell receptor beta chains below come from one sample, sequenced in a study of T-cell memory formation after mild COVID-19. MiXCR, applied by TCRdb to the 5' RACE reads, yields one record per CDR3 protein. The sample lists some 350,000 distinct CDR3 sequences; about 16% were seen once. Sequenced: PBMCs or a T cell subset sorted from them (not recorded which). The receptors were gathered from a man younger than 35 who had mild COVID-19 (a few samples of this study predate the infection). Cell type and time point are not known.

The chain links TRBV29-1 to TRBJ2-2, with 8 bases identical to TRBD2. With V trimmed by 4 bases and J by 1 base, 2 bases remained unmatched. The CDR3 covers 14 residues. Germline-derived CDR1 and CDR2 are SQVTM and ANQGSEA. The CDR3 bases are TGCAGCGTTGGGACTAGCTTGAACACCGGGGAGCTGTTTTTT. As protein: CSVGTSLNTGELFF.

This clonotype has more than one count but fewer than ten. This chain joins TRBV7-2 and TRBJ1-1; no clear D gene. V shed 5 bases and J shed 4 bases, with 11 bases lying between them. The CDR3 covers 13 residues. Germline CDR1 is SGHTA and CDR2 is FQGNSA. The CDR3 here is CASSPGWATEAFF. DNA for the CDR3: TGTGCCAGCAGCCCGGGGTGGGCCACTGAAGCTTTCTTT.